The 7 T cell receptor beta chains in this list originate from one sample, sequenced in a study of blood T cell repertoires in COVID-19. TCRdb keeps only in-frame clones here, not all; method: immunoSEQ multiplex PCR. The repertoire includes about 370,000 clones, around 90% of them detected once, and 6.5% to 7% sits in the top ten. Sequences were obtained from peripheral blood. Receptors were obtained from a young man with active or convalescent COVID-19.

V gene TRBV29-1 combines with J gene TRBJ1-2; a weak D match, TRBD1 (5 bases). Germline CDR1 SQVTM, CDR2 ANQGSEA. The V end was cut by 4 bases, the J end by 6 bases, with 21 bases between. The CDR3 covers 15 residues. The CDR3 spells CSVVQGARREDGYTF. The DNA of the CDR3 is TGCAGCGTTGTGCAGGGAGCCCGCCGGGAGGATGGCTACACCTTC.

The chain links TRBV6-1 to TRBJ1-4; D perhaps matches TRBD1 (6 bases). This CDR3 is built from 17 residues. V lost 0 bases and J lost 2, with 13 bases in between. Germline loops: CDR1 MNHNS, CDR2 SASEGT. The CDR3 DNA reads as TGTGCCAGCAGTGAAGCAGCCAGGGGTTGGACTAATGAAAAACTGTTTTTT. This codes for CASSEAARGWTNEKLFF.

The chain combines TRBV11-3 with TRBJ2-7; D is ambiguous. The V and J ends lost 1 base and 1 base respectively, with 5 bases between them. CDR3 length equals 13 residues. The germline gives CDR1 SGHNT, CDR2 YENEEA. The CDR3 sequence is CASSLALSYEQYF. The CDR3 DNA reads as TGTGCCAGCAGCTTAGCACTATCCTACGAGCAGTACTTC. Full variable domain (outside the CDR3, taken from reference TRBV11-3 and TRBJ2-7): EAGVVQSPRYKIIEKKQPVAFWCNPISGHNTLYWYLQNLGQGPELLIRYENEEAVDDSQLPKDRFSAERLKGVDSTLKIQPAELGDSAVYLCASSLALSYEQYFGPGTRLTVT.

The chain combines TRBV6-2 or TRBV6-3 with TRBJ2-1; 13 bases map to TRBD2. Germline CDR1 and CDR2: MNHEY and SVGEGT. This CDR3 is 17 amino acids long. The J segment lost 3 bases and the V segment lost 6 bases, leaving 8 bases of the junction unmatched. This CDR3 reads CASSAGLAGVIYNEQFF. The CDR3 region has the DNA TGTGCCAGCAGCGCCGGACTAGCGGGAGTGATCTACAATGAGCAGTTCTTC.

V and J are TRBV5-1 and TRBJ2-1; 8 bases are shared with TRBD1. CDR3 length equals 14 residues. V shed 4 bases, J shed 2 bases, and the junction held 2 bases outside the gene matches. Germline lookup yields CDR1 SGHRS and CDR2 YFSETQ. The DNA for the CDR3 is TGCGCCAGCAGCGAGGGACAGGCCTACAATGAGCAGTTCTTC. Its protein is CASSEGQAYNEQFF.

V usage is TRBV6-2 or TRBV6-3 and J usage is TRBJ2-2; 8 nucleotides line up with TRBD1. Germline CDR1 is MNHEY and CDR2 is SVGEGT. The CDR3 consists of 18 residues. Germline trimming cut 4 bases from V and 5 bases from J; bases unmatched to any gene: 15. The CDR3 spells CASSLTGVRTSGTGELFF. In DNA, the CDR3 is TGTGCCAGCAGTTTGACAGGGGTGAGAACGAGCGGGACCGGGGAGCTGTTTTTT.

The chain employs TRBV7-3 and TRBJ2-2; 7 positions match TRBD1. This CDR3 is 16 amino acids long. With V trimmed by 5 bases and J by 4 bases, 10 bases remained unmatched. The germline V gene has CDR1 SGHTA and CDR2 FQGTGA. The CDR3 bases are TGTGCCAGCAGCACCCAAGGGACAGTCGCCACCGGGGAGCTGTTTTTT. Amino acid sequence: CASSTQGTVATGELFF.